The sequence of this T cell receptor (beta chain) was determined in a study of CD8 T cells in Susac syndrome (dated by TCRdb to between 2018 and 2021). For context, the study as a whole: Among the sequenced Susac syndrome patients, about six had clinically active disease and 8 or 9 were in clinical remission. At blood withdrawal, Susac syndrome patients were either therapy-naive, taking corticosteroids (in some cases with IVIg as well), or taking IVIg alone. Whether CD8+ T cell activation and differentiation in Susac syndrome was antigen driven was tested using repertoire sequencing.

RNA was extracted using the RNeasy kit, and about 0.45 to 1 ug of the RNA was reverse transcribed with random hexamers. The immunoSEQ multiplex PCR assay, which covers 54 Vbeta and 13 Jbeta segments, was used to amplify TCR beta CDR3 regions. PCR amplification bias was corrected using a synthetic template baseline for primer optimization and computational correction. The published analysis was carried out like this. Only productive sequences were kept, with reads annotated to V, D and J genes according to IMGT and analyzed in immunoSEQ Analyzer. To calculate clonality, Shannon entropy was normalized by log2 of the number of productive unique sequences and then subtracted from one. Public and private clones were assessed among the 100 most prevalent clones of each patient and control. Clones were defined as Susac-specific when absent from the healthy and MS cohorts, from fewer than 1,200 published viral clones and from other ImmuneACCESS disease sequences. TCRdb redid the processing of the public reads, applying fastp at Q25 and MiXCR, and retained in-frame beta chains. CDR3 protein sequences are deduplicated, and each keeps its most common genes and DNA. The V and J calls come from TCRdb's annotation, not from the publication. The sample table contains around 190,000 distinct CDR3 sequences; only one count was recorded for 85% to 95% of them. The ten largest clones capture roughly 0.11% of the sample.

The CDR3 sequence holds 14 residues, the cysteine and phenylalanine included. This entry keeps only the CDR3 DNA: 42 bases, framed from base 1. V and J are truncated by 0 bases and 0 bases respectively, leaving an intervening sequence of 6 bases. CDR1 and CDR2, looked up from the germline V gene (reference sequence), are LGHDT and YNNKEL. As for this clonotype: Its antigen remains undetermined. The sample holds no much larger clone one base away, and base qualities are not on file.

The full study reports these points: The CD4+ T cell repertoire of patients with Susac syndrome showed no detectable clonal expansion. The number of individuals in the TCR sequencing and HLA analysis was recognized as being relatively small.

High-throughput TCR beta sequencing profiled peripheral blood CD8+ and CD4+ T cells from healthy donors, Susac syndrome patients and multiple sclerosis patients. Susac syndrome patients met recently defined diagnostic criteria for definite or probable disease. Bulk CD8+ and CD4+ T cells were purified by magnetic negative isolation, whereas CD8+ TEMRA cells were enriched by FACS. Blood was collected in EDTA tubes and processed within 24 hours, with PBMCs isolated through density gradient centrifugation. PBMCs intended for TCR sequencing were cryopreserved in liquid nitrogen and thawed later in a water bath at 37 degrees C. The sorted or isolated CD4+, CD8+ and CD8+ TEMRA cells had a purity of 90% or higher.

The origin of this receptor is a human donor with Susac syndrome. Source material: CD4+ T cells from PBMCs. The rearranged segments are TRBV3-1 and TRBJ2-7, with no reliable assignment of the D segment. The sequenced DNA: TGTGCCAGCAGCCAAGATCGCAGCTCCTACGAGCAGTACTTC. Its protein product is CASSQDRSSYEQYF.